The 15 T cell receptor beta chains presented below share a single source sample, sequenced in a study of cytomegalovirus exposure and HLA in healthy donors. It was with 60 Vbeta and 13 Jbeta primers that the PCR ran. Profiling relied on immunoSEQ multiplex PCR, and the TCRdb table lists in-frame clones only, not all of them. The sample lists under 300,000 clones, around 81% occurring once. Sequencing was done on a sample of PBMCs. The receptor source for this set is a woman in her fifties or sixties in good health and CMV-seropositive.

V is TRBV5-4 and J is TRBJ2-1; 9 bases match TRBD1. This CDR3 is built from 16 residues. Per the germline V gene, CDR1 is SGHNT and CDR2 is YYREEE (reference sequence). V was pared by 0 bases and J by 4 bases, with 5 bases of the junction left unmatched. For the CDR3, the DNA is TGTGCCAGCAGCTTGGGCGGGACAGGGAGGTACAATGAGCAGTTCTTC. Translating gives CASSLGGTGRYNEQFF.

The V and J genes are TRBV5-6 and TRBJ1-1, with a possible D match to TRBD1 (6 bases). The CDR3 runs 16 residues. The germline gives CDR1 SGHDT, CDR2 YYEEEE. Trimming pared 4 bases from V and 1 base from J, leaving 17 bases between. The CDR3 is CASSGQQGRRNTEAFF. The CDR3, as DNA: TGTGCCAGCAGCGGACAGCAAGGAAGAAGGAACACTGAAGCTTTCTTT.

For this clone: The same CDR3 also results from other DNA sequences found in this sample. The genes are TRBV5-1 and TRBJ2-3, with 7 bases identical to TRBD1. Per germline, CDR1 SGHRS and CDR2 YFSETQ. This CDR3 is built from 15 residues. The J segment lost 3 bases and the V segment lost 0 bases, leaving 4 bases of the junction unmatched. The CDR3 sequence is CASSLGQGGTDTQYF. CDR3 sequence (DNA): TGCGCCAGCAGCTTGGGACAGGGTGGGACAGATACGCAGTATTTT.

This chain connects TRBV9 to TRBJ2-1, with 8 bases aligning to TRBD1. The CDR3 is made up of 15 amino acids. CDR1 is SGDLS, CDR2 YYNGEE, per germline. After removal of 4 bases from V and 8 bases from J, the junction contained 11 bases not matched to a gene. CDR3 sequence reads: CASSIRTGLRDEQFF. The CDR3 region has the DNA TGTGCCAGCAGCATCAGGACAGGGTTACGGGATGAGCAGTTCTTC.

The V call is TRBV7-9, the J call TRBJ2-7; tentative D call: TRBD1 (6 bases). This CDR3 has 14 amino acids. Germline V gene sequence: CDR1 SEHNR, CDR2 FQNEAQ (reference sequence). V lost 4 bases, J lost 3 bases, and 13 bases lay in between. The CDR3 DNA reads TGTGCCAGCAGCTATGGACAGAGTAACTACGAGCAGTACTTC. It encodes CASSYGQSNYEQYF.

The gene calls are TRBV7-2 and TRBJ1-2; no definite D call. Trimming stripped 5 bases from V and 4 bases from J, with 8 bases between. This CDR3 has 12 residues. CDR1 and CDR2 (germline): SGHTA, FQGNSA. Here the CDR3 reads CASSPWAYGYTF. The DNA of the CDR3 is TGTGCCAGCAGCCCCTGGGCCTATGGCTACACCTTC. Combining the CDR3 with reference TRBV7-2 and TRBJ1-2 gives the whole variable domain GAGVSQSPSNKVTEKGKDVELRCDPISGHTALYWYRQSLGQGLEFLIYFQGNSAPDKSGLPSDRFSAERTGGSVSTLTIQRTQQEDSAVYLCASSPWAYGYTFGSGTRLTVV.

This sequence joins TRBV15 and TRBJ1-4, with TRBD1 as a possible D gene (6 bases). The CDR3 runs 12 residues. Trimming stripped 3 bases from V and 7 bases from J, with 6 bases between. CDR1 and CDR2 from the germline V gene are LNHNV and YYDKDF (reference sequence). The CDR3 bases are TGTGCCACCAGCAGGGACAGTGAAAAACTGTTTTTT. It specifies CATSRDSEKLFF. Using reference TRBV15 and TRBJ1-4 for the parts outside the CDR3, the full variable domain is DAMVIQNPRYQVTQFGKPVTLSCSQTLNHNVMYWYQQKSSQAPKLLFHYYDKDFNNEADTPDNFQSRRPNTSFCFLDIRSPGLGDTAMYLCATSRDSEKLFFGSGTQLSVL.

Only a few counts were recorded for this clone. J is TRBJ2-5 and V is TRBV10-2; D possibly corresponds to TRBD1 (5 bases). Trimming shortened V by 6 bases and J by 4 bases, and 18 bases separated the two germline ends. Germline assignment: CDR1 WSHSY and CDR2 SAAADI. CDR3 length: 15 amino acids. The CDR3 nucleotides are TGCGCCAGCAGCGACCGACAGCTAATGGGAGAGACCCAGTACTTC. This encodes CASSDRQLMGETQYF.

This sequence joins TRBV29-1 and TRBJ1-2; possible D gene TRBD1, 6 bases. CDR3 length: 13 residues. Trimming removed 6 bases at V and 4 bases at J, with 15 bases between. Per the germline V gene, CDR1 is SQVTM and CDR2 is ANQGSEA. The CDR3 loop reads CSVGGGRGYGYTF. CDR3 nucleotide sequence: TGCAGCGTGGGAGGGGGGCGCGGCTATGGCTACACCTTC.

J is TRBJ2-7 and V is TRBV5-1; 9 bases fit TRBD2. Germline loops: CDR1 SGHRS, CDR2 YFSETQ. The CDR3 is 18 residues long. Trimming removed 2 bases from V and 0 bases from J; junction bases left unmatched: 12. The CDR3 loop is CASSLGQRLADNSYEQYF. Here the CDR3 DNA reads TGCGCCAGCAGCTTAGGACAGAGACTAGCGGACAACTCCTACGAGCAGTACTTC.

This clone was picked up one time. The J gene is TRBJ1-1, the V gene TRBV29-1; D is possibly TRBD1 (5 bases). Deletions cut 5 bases from V and 7 bases from J, with 8 bases between. This CDR3 contains 10 residues. Germline V CDR1 and CDR2: SQVTM, ANQGSEA. The CDR3: CSVLQGEAFF. CDR3 nucleotide sequence: TGCAGCGTTCTCCAGGGTGAAGCTTTCTTT.

This clone was seen a single time. This chain uses TRBV27 with TRBJ1-2; D might be TRBD1 (5 bases). Germline loops: CDR1 MNHEY, CDR2 SMNVEV (reference sequence). The V gene lost 6 bases and the J gene lost 0 bases, with 8 bases spanning the gap. CDR3 size: 13 residues. The CDR3 DNA reads as TGTGCCAGCAGACAGACAGCTAACTATGGCTACACCTTC. Its translation: CASRQTANYGYTF.

The DNA for the CDR3 is TGTGCCAGCAGATCTCCGGGGGAAAAACTGTTTTTT. It translates to CASRSPGEKLFF. This chain links TRBV7-9 with TRBJ1-4; D remains ambiguous. CDR3 length equals 12 residues. Per the germline V gene, CDR1 is SEHNR and CDR2 is FQNEAQ (reference sequence). With 6 bases removed from V and 8 bases from J, the gap between germline ends came to 10 bases.

The CDR3 sequence is CASSLTSGRNEQFF. CDR3 bases: TGTGCCAGCAGTTTGACTAGCGGGAGGAATGAGCAGTTCTTC. The chain couples TRBV28 to TRBJ2-1, with TRBD2 matching 13 bases. J gave up 7 bases and V 3 bases, and 0 bases lay outside the gene matches. The CDR3 is 14 amino acids. Germline V CDR1 and CDR2: MDHEN, SYDVKM.

The rearrangement uses TRBV5-4 and TRBJ1-2; D might be TRBD1 (6 bases). V was pared by 3 bases and J by 4 bases, with 10 bases between. The germline gives CDR1 SGHNT, CDR2 YYREEE (reference sequence). CDR3 size: 13 residues. The CDR3 DNA is TGTGCCAGCAGCTCGACAGGTTCCTATGGCTACACCTTC. It is translated as CASSSTGSYGYTF.